This T cell receptor (beta chain) is drawn from a study of cytomegalovirus exposure and HLA in healthy donors (dated by TCRdb to 2016 to 2017). With respect to the entire study: An earlier analysis of several hundred of the donors reported around 280 Gb of sequence data and 117 million unique TCR beta sequences obtained from about 180 million T cells. An early release that covered around 590 HLA-typed donors contained around 300 gigabases of sequencing data and some 87 million unique TCR sequences. The genetic ancestry cluster associated with self-reported Caucasian donors included about 84% of the roughly 400 genotyped donors. The aim of the study was to test whether cataloging public T cell receptors could identify signatures of past pathogen exposure. Using immunosequencing, the study profiled T cell repertoires from 550 to 750 subjects and related those repertoires to cytomegalovirus serostatus. Besides the first cohort of around 670 subjects, a separate validation cohort made up of roughly 120 different subjects was used. High-throughput TCR immunosequencing, statistical association of individual TCRs with disease status, and machine learning were combined to predict cytomegalovirus infection status. A later analysis re-analyzed previously published TCR beta repertoires from 650 to 800 donors and added high-resolution HLA genotyping to study TCR occurrence patterns. Rather than drawing on any new phenotypic data, the later analysis identified candidate immune exposures from TCR beta sequences and the way those sequences occurred across donors. To decide whether each TCR beta V gene segment behaved as functional or pseudogenic, an earlier analysis of some 570 of the donors relied on high-throughput TCR beta sequencing. Alongside the repertoire data, information on donor age, sex, ethnicity and CMV serostatus was compiled. A later genetic analysis used genome-wide SNP genotypes for 398 of the 666 donors, treating that subset as a discovery cohort. All discovery cohort repertoires had been generated on a single sequencing platform. Both class I and class II loci were covered by HLA typing, at four-digit resolution. Typing coverage varied by locus: 629-630 donors for A, B, C, DRB1 and DQB1; roughly 520 for DQA1; about 590 for DPA1; some 470 for DPB1. Because of strong linkage in the cohort, five DR-DQ haplotypes were treated as single units for association and clustering. On average, around 200,000 unique TCR beta nucleotide sequences were sequenced per donor among 300 to 500 genotyped donors of the cohort, with 15% to 20% of those sequences being non-productive. Findings and caveats that apply to the study as a whole: In a later genetic analysis, fewer N-insertions in productive TCRs were reported among donors in an Asian-associated ancestry cluster than the roughly 700-donor mean. Several of the top co-occurrence clusters appeared to be linked to parvovirus B19, influenza, CMV and Epstein-Barr virus, according to a later analysis. In an earlier analysis of 587 of the donors, most TCR beta V segments appeared in productive rearrangements about 87% or about 30% of the time, broadly matching IMGT annotations. Because some donors lacked HLA typing at each locus, the association tests relied only on the typed subset. Only TCR beta chains were sequenced in this cohort, and the absence of alpha or paired-chain data limited detectable features. A later analysis found that HLA-associated TCR beta chains were more clonally expanded and had lower generation probabilities than equally common non-associated chains. The only immune exposure information available for the cohort was CMV serostatus. A few of the identified cytomegalovirus-associated TCR beta chains were confirmed in vitro to be specific for cytomegalovirus antigens. Across donors, most TCR sequences were observed very rarely, whereas some public TCRs were present in many individuals. About 17 rarely observed V segments, including chromosome 9 orphons, were excluded from the earlier analysis of a few hundred of the donors because counts were too low. According to the authors, the approach could potentially be generalized to other disease states and immunological phenotypes. Assigning TCR associations to individual alleles was difficult when HLA alleles, especially DR and DQ, strongly co-occurred. According to a later analysis, most CMV-associated TCR beta chains appeared to be HLA-restricted, and the HLA associations seemed to be driven largely by CMV exposure. A group of highly shared sequence variants was considered likely to be a technical artifact of the sequencing pipeline. In a later analysis, around 17,000 TCR beta sequences were associated with specific HLA alleles at a false discovery rate of 0.05. In both the original and validation cohorts, the classifier was reported to diagnose cytomegalovirus status with high specificity and sensitivity. In the study, approximately 150 TCR beta chains were listed as associated with cytomegalovirus. Roughly uniform sequencing depth across donors was assumed in presence/absence analyses, although this assumption may not hold. The 87-base-pair reads could not distinguish some IMGT-functional V segments, including TRBV6-2 and TRBV6-3, so those segments were excluded. Correlated functional status among segregating V segments might reflect linkage disequilibrium, but an unknown experimental factor could not be ruled out. A later analysis found that TCR association rates varied across HLA loci, with DRB1 alleles showing the most associated TCRs and HLA-C alleles the fewest. A later genetic analysis associated a missense DCLRE1C variant with V-gene and J-gene trimming of TCR beta chains, and an independent cohort replicated the association. A further reported finding was that TCR beta sequences accurately predicted the HLA-A and HLA-B alleles for most subjects in the first cohort.

Comments on this clone: Its target antigen remains unknown.

From the germline V gene, CDR1 is SGHNT and CDR2 is YENEEA. From cysteine to phenylalanine, the CDR3 is 11 amino acids long. Left in the record is the CDR3 DNA by itself, 33 bases read in frame from the first base. V is reduced by 5 bases and J by 5 bases, leaving a spacing of 4 bases between them. The method behind the library was the immunoSEQ multiplex PCR assay. For the multiplex PCR, a mixture combining 60 forward primers for TCR Vbeta segments and 13 reverse primers for TCR Jbeta segments was used. The CDR3 region of rearranged TCR beta genes was amplified from genomic DNA by a multiplex PCR assay. The amplified TCR beta libraries were sequenced on the Illumina HiSeq System as 87-base-pair reads. As for how the authors treated the data: A later analysis tallied some 79 million unique TCR beta chains across the 700 or so repertoires, and approximately 11 million of those chains were shared by two or more donors. Raw reads were error-corrected and collapsed into unique sequences by a nearest-neighbor algorithm in which closely related sequences were merged to remove PCR and sequencing errors. CDR3 sequences were aligned to IMGT reference sequences to assign V, D and J gene segments. For a sequence to be retained, at least a six-nucleotide match to both a V gene segment and a J gene segment was required. Rearrangements were classified as productive when the CDR3 lacked stop codons and remained in frame with V and J, and all other rearrangements were classified as non-productive. CDR3 was defined by IMGT convention, running from the second conserved V-encoded cysteine to the conserved J-encoded phenylalanine. The earlier analysis of fewer than 750 of the donors excluded sequences that lacked an unambiguous match to a single V gene segment. In an earlier analysis of a few hundred of the donors, V segments were called functional above 56.7% productive rearrangements and were called segregating when the between-donor standard deviation exceeded 5%. To diagnose cytomegalovirus status from the catalog of TCR beta chain sequences, a statistical classification framework was built. In a later analysis, V and J genes were assigned by comparing TCR nucleotide sequences against IMGT/GENE-DB human TR gene sequences. A later analysis assigned CDR3 sequences and most-parsimonious VDJ recombination scenarios with the TCRdist pipeline. In a later analysis, each TCR beta chain was defined by its CDR3 amino acid sequence together with its V-gene family, and reads without a unique V-gene family were excluded. In a later analysis, approximately 640 highly shared, low-generation-probability nucleotide sequences were removed to address suspected cross-contamination and a sequencing artifact. In a later analysis, a clonal expansion index for each public chain was calculated from normalized within-repertoire ranks of inferred template counts. Generation probabilities in a later analysis came from a VDJ recombination model fitted to out-of-frame rearrangements, and those results were checked against IGoR. In a later analysis, hypergeometric tests were used to score TCR-TCR, TCR-HLA and TCR-CMV co-occurrence, with a repertoire-size bias correction applied to TCR pairs. In a later analysis, false discovery rates were estimated by permuting HLA or CMV assignments 20 times. In a later analysis, co-occurring TCRs were grouped with DBSCAN, and TCRdist sequence similarity was added when clustering was performed within HLA-allele-positive subsets. Repertoires with fewer than 30,000 or more than 120,000 public chains were left out of co-occurrence clustering, as were five repertoires with anomalous nucleotide sharing. The table was pulled from immuneACCESS by TCRdb, which kept in-frame rearrangements only. Such tables lose some clones; where checked, under half of the loss comes from unresolved V genes, and the rest has no known cause. The D gene and trimming were derived from the DNA, and the V and J assignments and clone size from that table. The sample table holds 90,000 to 150,000 clones. Clones ranked in the top ten supply about 3.5% of the sample.

The cohort consisted of 600 to 700 healthy bone marrow donors. Cohort members were all nominally healthy when sampled, although unrecorded immune exposures were likely present. The donor was CMV seronegative and belonged to the group of more than 300 seronegative cohort members. Each donor provided a peripheral blood sample, and peripheral blood mononuclear cells were used for TCR beta sequencing. The Qiagen DNeasy Blood Extraction Kit was used to extract genomic DNA from the blood cell samples. Here the chain combines TRBV11-3 and TRBJ2-1; confidence is insufficient to name the D gene. The TCR sequence derives from a man between 18 and 29 years old in good health and CMV-seronegative. Sequencing used PBMCs. The DNA sequence is as follows: TGTGCCAGCAGCCTTAACAATGAGCAGTTCTTC. It is translated as CASSLNNEQFF.